This T cell receptor (beta chain) was found in a study of cytomegalovirus exposure and HLA in healthy donors. Points from the study as a whole: Reportedly, fewer N-insertions than the approximately 700-donor mean appeared in an Asian-associated ancestry cluster in a later analysis.

The CDR3 is 15 amino acids. Trimming took 0 bases from V and 5 from J; bases not matched to a gene: 5. In germline, CDR1 is MGHRA, CDR2 YSYEKL. Note on this clone: Its antigen is currently unknown.

PCR involved 60 Vbeta and 13 Jbeta primers. TCRdb's table, derived via immunoSEQ multiplex PCR, lists solely in-frame clones and lacks some. Altogether 160,000 or so clones are present, around 85% being singletons, with the ten largest covering more than 4%. This sequence originates from a man in his forties in good health and CMV-seronegative. This chain connects TRBV4-1 to TRBJ2-7, with 9 bases aligning to TRBD1. The sample taken for sequencing was PBMCs. CDR3 DNA sequence: TGCGCCAGCAGCCAAGAGGACAGGGGATTCGACGAGCAGTACTTC. This gives the protein CASSQEDRGFDEQYF.